This TCR beta chain was captured by sequencing in a study of CD8 T cells in ankylosing spondylitis. General observations from the study: Earlier reports found some motif variants in synovial fluid and blood in reactive arthritis. The study identified a TCR beta motif of under ten highly homologous variants that appeared characteristic of ankylosing spondylitis blood. The clones that were linked to disease were reported to be significantly enriched in matched synovial fluid samples from ankylosing spondylitis patients. Disease-linked clones proved CD8+ and comparatively uncommon in peripheral blood.

With molecular barcodes, quantitative 5'-RACE was used to make the TCR beta libraries. Each CDR3 protein gets one entry after TCRdb re-called the 5' RACE reads with MiXCR. Here the sample spans 500,000 or so distinct CDR3 sequences, approximately 5% being singletons. CDR1 and CDR2 from the germline V gene are SGHTA and FQGNSA. The V segment lost 5 bases and the J segment 7 bases; nucleotides outside the gene matches: 8. There are 14 residues in the CDR3. This clonotype was seen ten or more times. Its antigen is unidentified. The sequencing input was blood, either unsorted or a sorted T cell fraction (not recorded which). The gene calls are TRBV7-2 and TRBJ1-2, with TRBD1 matching 9 bases. This TCR derives from a male donor with ankylosing spondylitis. Written as DNA, the CDR3 is TGTGCCAGCAGCCCGGGGACAGGGAGTCTTGGCTACACCTTC. It specifies CASSPGTGSLGYTF.